Below, 15 T cell receptor beta chains from the same sample are listed, as sequenced in a study of blood T cells in healthy people across ages. The second PCR ran roughly 6 to 11 cycles with a sample-barcoded 5' primer and J-beta primers. TCRdb reprocessed the 5' RACE reads via MiXCR and lists one record per CDR3 protein. Here the sample spans hundreds of thousands of distinct CDR3 sequences, around 43% being singletons. The sequenced sample was blood. These receptor sequences come from a man aged 55 to 69 in good health.

This clonotype was seen a few times. The chain recombines TRBV12-3 or TRBV12-4 with TRBJ2-4; tentatively, D is TRBD2 (6 bases). V lost 5 bases and J 0 bases, leaving 17 bases between the germline ends. CDR3 length: 17 amino acids. The CDR3 protein is CASSLTGGRLAKNIQYF. CDR3 DNA sequence: TGTGCCAGCAGTCTAACCGGGGGAAGGCTAGCCAAAAACATTCAGTACTTC.

The chain couples TRBV9 to TRBJ1-1; TRBD1 might be the D (6 bases). Between the trimmed V and J ends, which lost 5 bases and 4 bases, there was a span of 15 bases. The CDR3 has 14 residues. CDR1 is SGDLS, CDR2 YYNGEE, per germline. DNA for the CDR3: TGTGCCAGCAGGCCCTCAGGGGTCGGCACTGAAGCTTTCTTT. It codes for CASRPSGVGTEAFF.

This clonotype has a handful of counts. V usage is TRBV4-1 and J usage is TRBJ2-1, with D possibly TRBD1 on 5 matching bases. The CDR3 has 13 amino acids. Germline V gene sequence: CDR1 MGHRA, CDR2 YSYEKL. Trimming removed 6 bases from V and 2 bases from J, with 8 bases in between. The CDR3 here is CASSVTAYNEQFF. CDR3 nucleotide sequence: TGCGCCAGCAGTGTGACAGCCTACAATGAGCAGTTCTTC.

This chain connects TRBV6-2 or TRBV6-3 to TRBJ2-7, with 8 nucleotides matching TRBD1. Trimming took 5 bases from V and 7 from J; bases not matched to a gene: 22. CDR3 length: 18 residues. Germline V gene sequence: CDR1 MNHEY, CDR2 SVGEGT. CDR3 DNA sequence: TGTGCCAGCAGTACAAAGAGGACAGGGAAGGTTCGGGGTAGTGAGCAGTACTTC. It is translated as CASSTKRTGKVRGSEQYF.

The table lists this clonotype with a few counts. The gene calls are TRBV5-5 and TRBJ1-1; perhaps TRBD1 as D (6 bases). CDR1 and CDR2 from the germline V gene are SGHKS and YYEKEE (reference sequence). Trimming took off 4 bases at V and 10 bases at J, with 14 bases between the two ends. The CDR3 is made up of 12 amino acids. CDR3 loop: CASSPRTGRAFF. The CDR3 DNA follows: TGTGCCAGCAGCCCCCGAACAGGGAGAGCTTTCTTT.

The V and J genes are TRBV20-1 and TRBJ2-1; D not resolved. CDR1 DFQATT and CDR2 SNEGSKA come from the germline V gene (reference sequence). With 1 base removed from V and 5 bases from J, the gap between germline ends came to 12 bases. The CDR3 has 14 residues. This CDR3 reads CSARGYTAHNEQFF. Here the CDR3 DNA reads TGCAGTGCTAGAGGTTATACGGCGCACAATGAGCAGTTCTTC.

The chain links TRBV6-6 to TRBJ2-1, with TRBD2 matching 8 bases. The CDR3 has 15 residues. V shed 7 bases, J shed 3 bases, and the junction held 8 bases outside the gene matches. CDR1 and CDR2 (germline): MNHNY, SVGAGI (reference sequence). DNA for the CDR3: TGTGCCAGCAAGGATAGCGGGGTGGTCTACAATGAGCAGTTCTTC. Residues: CASKDSGVVYNEQFF.

In its sample, this clonotype was seen a few times. The rearrangement links TRBV7-9 to TRBJ2-7; 8 bases align to TRBD2. The junction had 2 bases not matched to a gene; V was cut back by 3 bases and J by 1 base. This CDR3 spans 14 amino acids. Germline V gene lookup returns CDR1 SEHNR and CDR2 FQNEAQ (reference sequence). CDR3: CASSLRGESYEQYF. CDR3 DNA sequence: TGTGCCAGCAGCTTGCGGGGGGAGTCCTACGAGCAGTACTTC.

At least ten counts were recorded for this clonotype. A much larger clone sits a single nucleotide away, making a read error possible. The chain combines TRBV24-1 with TRBJ2-5; 11 nucleotides line up with TRBD1. With 4 bases clipped from V and 11 bases from J, the junction kept 11 bases outside the gene matches. CDR1 and CDR2 (germline): KGHDR, SFDVKD. This CDR3 contains 15 residues. This CDR3 reads CATSDSGTGGNEQYF. The CDR3 bases are TGTGCCACCAGTGACTCCGGGACAGGGGGGAATGAGCAGTACTTC.

This clonotype was seen a few times. The chain is built from TRBV20-1 and TRBJ2-1; no definite D call. The CDR3 runs to 12 residues. With 2 bases removed from V and 9 bases from J, the gap between germline ends came to 11 bases. Germline V CDR1 and CDR2: DFQATT, SNEGSKA (reference sequence). CDR3 coding DNA: TGCAGTGCTAGACCTACGCATAGTGAGCAGTTCTTC. It yields the protein CSARPTHSEQFF.

This clonotype was observed a few times. This chain joins TRBV29-1 and TRBJ1-1; TRBD1 might be the D (5 bases). The V and J ends lost 4 bases and 4 bases respectively, with 13 bases between them. The CDR3 extends over 13 amino acids. CDR1 is SQVTM, CDR2 ANQGSEA, per germline. CDR3 DNA: TGCAGCGTTGGGGGCGGGGGTAGCACTGAAGCTTTCTTT. Amino acid sequence: CSVGGGGSTEAFF.

The chain couples TRBV30 to TRBJ1-5, with D maybe TRBD1 (5 bases). The CDR3 is made up of 14 amino acids. The V and J ends lost 0 bases and 7 bases respectively, with 13 bases between them. The V gene's germline CDR1 is GTSNPN and CDR2 SVGIG (reference sequence). The CDR3 DNA sequence: TGTGCCTGGAGTGTAGTCGGGGCCAACCAGCCCCAGCATTTT. Protein: CAWSVVGANQPQHF.

The CDR3 DNA sequence: TGCGCCAGCAGCCAAGGGAAGCTTGGTCATGAGCAGTTCTTC. As protein: CASSQGKLGHEQFF. The chain is built from TRBV4-3 and TRBJ2-1; D is ambiguous. This CDR3 region has 14 residues. Germline V gene sequence: CDR1 LGHNA, CDR2 YSLEER. V lost 1 base and J 8 bases, leaving 12 bases between the germline ends.

A few counts support this clonotype. V is TRBV12-3 or TRBV12-4 and J is TRBJ1-6, with TRBD1 as a possible D gene (6 bases). The length of the CDR3 is 17 residues. The V end lost 5 bases, the J end lost 7 bases, and 21 bases lay between the germline ends. CDR3 protein: CASSPGPSTGRNSPLHF. CDR3 coding DNA: TGTGCCAGCAGTCCCGGGCCGTCGACAGGTCGAAATTCACCCCTCCACTTT.

This clonotype was picked up a small number of times. The chain recombines TRBV20-1 with TRBJ1-1, with unresolved D. CDR3 length: 14 amino acids. Between the trimmed V and J ends, which lost 6 bases and 2 bases, there was a span of 16 bases. The V gene's germline CDR1 is DFQATT and CDR2 SNEGSKA (reference sequence). CDR3 nucleotides: TGCAGTGCCCTCCCGGGGAGCGTTAACACTGAAGCTTTCTTT. Translated, it gives CSALPGSVNTEAFF.